Listed here are 6 T cell receptor beta chains from one sample, sequenced in a study of blood T cell repertoires in COVID-19. Method: immunoSEQ multiplex PCR; TCRdb's copy keeps in-frame clones and lacks some. Of approximately 46,000 clones in the sample, about 79% were seen once. Input material: peripheral blood. The source of these receptors is a human donor in a cohort sampled during active COVID-19.

This chain joins TRBV5-4 and TRBJ2-7; TRBD2 agrees at 7 bases. The length of the CDR3 is 13 residues. V shed 2 bases and J 3 bases; nucleotides not matched to a gene: 2. The germline V gene encodes CDR1 SGHNT and CDR2 YYREEE (reference sequence). The CDR3 DNA sequence: TGTGCCAGCAGCTTTCCTAGCGGCTACGAGCAGTACTTC. This translates into CASSFPSGYEQYF.

This clone was detected once. This chain joins TRBV5-4 and TRBJ2-7, with 13 bases matching TRBD2. Germline lookup yields CDR1 SGHNT and CDR2 YYREEE (reference sequence). With 4 bases clipped from V and 5 bases from J, the junction kept 6 bases outside the gene matches. This CDR3 region has 15 residues. The CDR3 sequence: CASSPRTSGRNEQYF. The CDR3 nucleotides read TGTGCCAGCAGCCCGAGGACTAGCGGGAGAAACGAGCAGTACTTC.

This clone appeared a few times. The genes are TRBV5-1 and TRBJ1-2; 11 nucleotides align to TRBD1. Germline values: CDR1 SGHRS, CDR2 YFSETQ. With V trimmed by 4 bases and J by 4 bases, 3 bases remained unmatched. The CDR3 extends over 14 amino acids. In DNA form, the CDR3 reads TGCGCCAGCAGCACCGGACAGGGGGCCTATGGCTACACCTTC. Encoded protein: CASSTGQGAYGYTF. The whole variable domain, filled in from reference TRBV5-1 and TRBJ1-2, reads KAGVTQTPRYLIKTRGQQVTLSCSPISGHRSVSWYQQTPGQGLQFLFEYFSETQRNKGNFPGRFSGRQFSNSRSEMNVSTLELGDSALYLCASSTGQGAYGYTFGSGTRLTVV.

The V call is TRBV10-3, the J call TRBJ2-5; 7 bases fit TRBD2. The CDR3 contains 14 residues. Germline-derived CDR1 and CDR2 are ENHRY and SYGVKD. V was clipped by 0 bases and J by 3 bases; unmatched bases: 1. DNA for the CDR3: TGTGCCATCAGTGAGTCGGGAGGGGAAGAGACCCAGTACTTC. Its protein is CAISESGGEETQYF.

CDR3 region: CASSRQVSQETQYF. CDR3 in DNA: TGTGCCAGCAGTCGACAGGTCTCCCAAGAGACCCAGTACTTC. The gene calls are TRBV9 and TRBJ2-5; D is possibly TRBD1 (6 bases). There are 14 residues in the CDR3. V lost 5 bases to trimming and J lost 1 base, with 12 bases between them. Germline values: CDR1 SGDLS, CDR2 YYNGEE. The full variable domain, with the rest looked up from reference TRBV9 and TRBJ2-5, is DSGVTQTPKHLITATGQRVTLRCSPRSGDLSVYWYQQSLDQGLQFLIQYYNGEERAKGNILERFSAQQFPDLHSELNLSSLELGDSALYFCASSRQVSQETQYFGPGTRLLVL.

The chain uses TRBV5-1 and TRBJ1-2; TRBD1 aligns across 7 bases. Germline CDR1 SGHRS, CDR2 YFSETQ. Trimming took 0 bases from V and 4 from J; bases not matched to a gene: 9. This CDR3 is 16 amino acids long. CDR3 protein: CASSLARDSDTYGYTF. The DNA of the CDR3 is TGCGCCAGCAGCTTGGCCCGGGACAGCGATACCTATGGCTACACCTTC.